This T cell receptor beta chain was observed in a study of blood T cell repertoires in COVID-19. Profiling relied on immunoSEQ multiplex PCR, and the TCRdb table lists in-frame clones only, not all of them. The table includes about 190,000 clones, approximately 84% detected once. The study drew participants aged about 18 to 90 years from approximately 23 US areas. This CDR3 has 15 amino acids. Looked up from germline, CDR1 is SEHNR and CDR2 is FQNEAQ (reference sequence). Trimming left V 2 bases short and J 4 bases short, with 14 bases between. The chain couples TRBV7-9 to TRBJ1-2; D not certain. This TCR was sampled from a woman in her twenties or thirties who had recovered from COVID-19. What was sequenced was PBMCs or T cells enriched from blood (not recorded which). The CDR3 sequence: CASSLLQDSIYGYTF. The CDR3 DNA reads as TGTGCCAGCAGCTTATTACAAGACTCAATCTATGGCTACACCTTC.